This T cell receptor (beta chain) came from a study of T cells after yellow fever vaccination. MiXCR, applied by TCRdb to the 5' RACE reads, yields one record per CDR3 protein. This sample yields 620,000 or so distinct CDR3 sequences, of which less than 20% are seen a single time; around a sixth belongs to the top ten. This CDR3 is 18 amino acids long. The V segment lost 5 bases and the J segment 5 bases; nucleotides outside the gene matches: 16. Germline V gene data show CDR1 as ENHRY and CDR2 as SYGVKD. This clonotype has a handful of counts. The clonotype originates from a young man who received the YFV17D yellow fever vaccine. The J gene is TRBJ2-5, the V gene TRBV10-3; TRBD2 agrees at 11 bases. Sequences were derived from PBMCs, sampled about 5 days after the first yellow fever vaccination. This CDR3 is CAISLASTSGGSQETQYF. The CDR3 region has the DNA TGTGCCATCAGTTTAGCCTCAACTAGCGGGGGCTCTCAGGAGACCCAGTACTTC.